The present entry profiles one T cell receptor beta chain with its context. The germline V gene has CDR1 MNHEY and CDR2 SVGAGI. The CDR3 is made up of 15 amino acids. Trimming removed 0 bases from V and 3 bases from J, with 8 bases in between. Use of 60 Vbeta and 13 Jbeta primers characterized the PCR. Some clones are missing from TCRdb's copy, which holds only in-frame ones; the method was immunoSEQ multiplex PCR. The table records 160,000 or so clones, approximately 72% of them present only once. This sample was taken from a study of cytomegalovirus exposure and HLA in healthy donors. The source material was PBMCs. The TCR comes from a human donor in good health. The rearrangement links TRBV6-5 to TRBJ1-4; a possible D gene is TRBD1 (6 bases). The CDR3 here is CASSYSDRPNEKLFF. CDR3 nucleotide sequence: TGTGCCAGCAGTTACTCGGACAGACCTAATGAAAAACTGTTTTTT.